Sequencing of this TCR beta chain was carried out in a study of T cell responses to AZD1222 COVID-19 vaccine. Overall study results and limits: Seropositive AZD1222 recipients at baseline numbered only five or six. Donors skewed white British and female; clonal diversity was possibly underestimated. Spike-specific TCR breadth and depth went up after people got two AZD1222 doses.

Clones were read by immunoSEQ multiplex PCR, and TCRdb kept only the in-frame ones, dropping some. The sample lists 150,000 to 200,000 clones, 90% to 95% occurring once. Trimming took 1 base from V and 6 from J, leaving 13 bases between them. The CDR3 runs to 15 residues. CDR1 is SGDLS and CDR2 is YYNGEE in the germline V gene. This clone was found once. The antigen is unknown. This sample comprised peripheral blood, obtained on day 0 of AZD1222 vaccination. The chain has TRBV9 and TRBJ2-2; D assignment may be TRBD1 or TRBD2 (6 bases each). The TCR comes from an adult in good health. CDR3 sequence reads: CASSVSGGASGELFF. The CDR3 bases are TGTGCCAGCAGCGTATCCGGGGGCGCCTCCGGGGAGCTGTTTTTT.